This T cell receptor beta chain was identified in a study of cytomegalovirus exposure and HLA in healthy donors. This PCR relied on a set of 60 Vbeta primers and 13 Jbeta primers. As handled by the study authors: There were 80 million or so unique TCR beta chains by a later count, and approximately 12 million of them were shared. The assay was immunoSEQ multiplex PCR, and TCRdb's table has in-frame clones only and misses some. Clone size and V and J calls were adopted from that table, with D and trimming inferred from the DNA. The data contain approximately 120,000 clones, around 81% of them seen just once; the ten biggest clones take up 2.2%. The length of the CDR3 is 15 residues. The ends were cut back, 2 bases at V and 1 base at J, with 12 bases in the middle. Germline assignment: CDR1 MNHEY and CDR2 SVGAGI. Study-wide points: Researchers reported in a later analysis that a missense DCLRE1C variant was tied to TCR beta V- and J-gene trimming.

This clone was detected only a few times. Its antigen is not identified. Samples came from healthy bone marrow donors. The origin of this receptor is a woman younger than 45 in good health and CMV-seronegative. The chain joins TRBV6-5 to TRBJ2-7; possible D gene TRBD2, 5 bases. Sequencing used PBMCs. The CDR3 nucleotides are TGTGCCAGCAGTTACAACGAGCGGAAATCCTACGAGCAGTACTTC. Protein product: CASSYNERKSYEQYF.